The T cell receptor beta chain under discussion was sequenced for a study of regulatory T cells in long-lasting Graves disease. This clonotype occurred a few times. According to the study, TCR beta libraries were built with iRepertoire HTBI primers and CDR3-region Arm-PCR. TCRdb analysed the multiplex PCR reads with MiXCR anew, one entry per CDR3 protein. The profile shows hundreds of thousands of distinct CDR3 sequences, around 13% of them singletons. This sample's time point: newly diagnosed GD, antithyroid drugs for less than 3 months. PBMCs provided the RNA from which the TCR library was made. This CDR3 is built from 15 residues. CDR1 is KGHSH, CDR2 LQKENI, per germline. The V end lost 3 bases, the J end lost 1 base, and 12 bases lay between the germline ends. The same specimen was also included in a second study, on T cells in Graves' hyperthyroidism and ophthalmopathy. That work states: Uncontrolled infection, other autoimmune disease, pregnancy or lactation excluded patients. In blood, most of the thyroid clonotypes expanded above 0.001 were also present.

The source of this sequence is a woman aged 25 to 45 with Graves disease. The chain couples TRBV18 to TRBJ1-1; possibly TRBD1 for D (5 bases). This material consisted of peripheral blood mononuclear cells (PBMCs), taken at new diagnosis, from a patient treated with antithyroid drugs. CDR3 DNA sequence: TGTGCCAGCTCACCCCTAGGGGCCACGAACACTGAAGCTTTCTTT. Protein: CASSPLGATNTEAFF.